This T cell receptor (beta chain) appears in the sequencing data of a study of PD-1 blockade in classical Hodgkin lymphoma. Study-wide findings and caveats: What drove the repertoire differences, possibly disease activity or prior therapy, has not been defined.

TCRdb's table, derived via immunoSEQ multiplex PCR, lists solely in-frame clones and lacks some. The data hold roughly 20,000 clones, with 85% to 90% observed a single time. Specified time point: newly diagnosed, previously untreated cHL patient sample. Investigators obtained CD8+ T cells from thawed PBMCs by magnetic negative selection. The CDR3 length is 13 residues. Germline V gene data show CDR1 as SEHNR and CDR2 as FQNEAQ (reference sequence). V lost 11 bases and J 8 bases, leaving 21 bases between the germline ends. Concerning this clone: Its antigen is unidentified.

Sequenced material: CD8+ T cells from blood. The V gene is TRBV7-9, the J gene TRBJ1-2; the D gene is possibly TRBD1 (5 bases). This TCR derives from a human donor with classical Hodgkin lymphoma. The CDR3 DNA is TGTGCCCCATATGATTTGGGGCCAGCGGGCTACACCTTC. It specifies CAPYDLGPAGYTF.